The clone carrying this TCR beta chain occurred a few times. The antigen is unknown. Other DNA variants within this sample encode the same CDR3. The data stem from a study of shared clonotypes between healthy human individuals. CD4+ cells were split into CD45RA+ naive and CD45RA-negative memory subsets. General study findings and limits: Read depth was anticipated to influence clonotype sharing among donors.

Germline V lookup: CDR1 MGHRA, CDR2 YSYEKL. The CDR3 has 14 amino acids. V lost 4 bases and J lost 6, with 15 bases in between. DNA at around 210 ng, tens of thousands of T cell genomes, went into sorted-subset replicate PCRs. This table comes from immunoSEQ multiplex PCR, and its TCRdb copy is limited to in-frame clones, with some not included. Here the sample spans hundreds of thousands of clones, approximately 79% being singletons. The sequence was collected from a woman in her twenties or thirties in good health. Sequencing was done on a sample of memory CD4+ T cells sorted from blood. Subset reported: CD45RA-negative fraction. This chain joins TRBV4-1 and TRBJ1-2, with D tentatively TRBD1 (6 bases). CDR3 nucleotide sequence: TGCGCCAGCAGCCCTTCGGGGGGCGAAGATGGCTACACCTTC. Its translation: CASSPSGGEDGYTF.